This TCR beta chain was recorded in a study of T cell changes during pregnancy in multiple sclerosis. CDR1 is MNHEY and CDR2 is SVGAGI in the germline V gene. This CDR3 region has 15 residues. The V gene end was trimmed by 6 bases and the J gene end by 0 bases; junction bases not matched to a gene: 5. This clone was observed a single time. Measured with immunoSEQ multiplex PCR; TCRdb has only the in-frame clones, and not every one. The data hold approximately 110,000 clones, with approximately 93% observed a single time. The sample consisted of peripheral blood, taken after pregnancy. The chain combines TRBV6-5 with TRBJ2-7; TRBD1 aligns across 10 bases. The clonotype was recovered from a female donor with multiple sclerosis, enrolled in a pregnancy study. CDR3 sequence (DNA): TGTGCCAGCAGGGCCGGGACAGGGGTCTCCTACGAGCAGTACTTC. Protein sequence: CASRAGTGVSYEQYF.